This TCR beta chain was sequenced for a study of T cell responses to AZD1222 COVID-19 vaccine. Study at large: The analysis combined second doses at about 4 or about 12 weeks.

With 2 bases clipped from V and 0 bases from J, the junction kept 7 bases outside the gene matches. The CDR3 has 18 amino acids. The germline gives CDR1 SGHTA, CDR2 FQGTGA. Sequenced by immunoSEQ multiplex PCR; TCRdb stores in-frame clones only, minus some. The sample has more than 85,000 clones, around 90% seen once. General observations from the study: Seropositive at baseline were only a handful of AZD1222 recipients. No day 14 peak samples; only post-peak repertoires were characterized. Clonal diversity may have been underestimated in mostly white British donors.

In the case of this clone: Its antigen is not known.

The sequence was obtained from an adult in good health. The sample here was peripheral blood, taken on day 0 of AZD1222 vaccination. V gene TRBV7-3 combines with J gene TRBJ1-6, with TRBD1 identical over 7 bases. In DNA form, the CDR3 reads TGTGCCAGCAGCTTAGGGACAGCGGGGAGCTCCTATAATTCACCCCTCCACTTT. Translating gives CASSLGTAGSSYNSPLHF. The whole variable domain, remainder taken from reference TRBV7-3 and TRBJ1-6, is GAGVSQTPSNKVTEKGKYVELRCDPISGHTALYWYRQSLGQGPEFLIYFQGTGAADDSGLPNDRFFAVRPEGSVSTLKIQRTERGDSAVYLCASSLGTAGSSYNSPLHFGNGTRLTVT.